These T cell receptor beta chains were read from a single sample in a study of cytomegalovirus exposure and HLA in healthy donors. Sequencing was performed with immunoSEQ multiplex PCR; in TCRdb, only in-frame clones are kept and a portion is missing. The sample lists around 93,000 clones, roughly 82% occurring once. The sample consisted of PBMCs. The receptors were sampled from a man younger than 40 in good health and CMV-seropositive. CDR3s leave out the opening cysteine and the closing phenylalanine or tryptophan. The size of a clone is reported for some rows only, either as once, few or many, or as a class for expanded clones.

TRBV6-1	TRBJ1-5	.	ASSVWTGDNQPQH
TRBV7-8	.	.	ASSLEGLAGTYEQY
TRBV7-2	TRBJ1-1	.	ASSLGGRLNTEAF
TRBV5-1	TRBJ1-2	.	ASSPRDSGGYT
TRBV28	TRBJ1-1	once	ASWGGTEAF
TRBV11-3	TRBJ2-1	.	ASSSGQGANEQF
TRBV5-1	TRBJ2-2	.	ASSFNQGADTGELF
TRBV10-1	.	.	ASSESRLLEQY
TRBV7-2	TRBJ2-7	.	ASSLTGGSEQY
TRBV7-8	TRBJ1-2	.	ASSLGSGGNYGYT
TRBV18	TRBJ2-1	once	ASSLTGAVTYNEQF
TRBV27	TRBJ2-1	once	ASSILAGGVNEQF
TRBV6-6	TRBJ1-5	.	ASSYSIRNQPQH
TRBV6-5	TRBJ1-1	few	ASRQGAEAF
TRBV2	TRBJ2-3	.	ATIGRGRGADTQY
TRBV6-4	TRBJ2-2	.	ASSVGHRNTGELF
TRBV14	TRBJ1-6	.	ASSHRNSPLH
TRBV7-8	TRBJ2-7	.	ASSSDSQTYEQY
TRBV14	TRBJ2-1	.	ASSQDTAGPYNEQF
TRBV6-6	TRBJ1-1	.	ASSAEGNTEAF
TRBV7-9	TRBJ1-4	.	ASSSVDLLEGVKLF
TRBV4-3	TRBJ2-7	.	ASSQDYGPYEQY
TRBV11-2	TRBJ2-6	.	ASRRISGQVSSGANVLT
TRBV5-6	TRBJ2-6	few	ASSGQGGGANVLT
TRBV18	TRBJ2-1	.	ASSPSAGARYNEQF
TRBV28	TRBJ2-3	.	ASSFADTDTQY
TRBV15	TRBJ1-3	once	ATSLISGNTIY
TRBV27	TRBJ2-5	.	ASSSHPTTPPY
TRBV28	TRBJ1-2	.	ASRPGREEKGYT
TRBV4-1	TRBJ1-5	.	ASSQGQYSNQPQH
TRBV28	TRBJ1-4	.	ASSRQATNEKLF
TRBV6-1	TRBJ1-5	few	ASSEYRGPQPQH
TRBV30	TRBJ1-1	.	ALEGRKNTEAF
TRBV28	TRBJ2-2	.	AINRADTGELF
TRBV5-1	TRBJ1-1	.	ASSLGEGTEAF
TRBV28	TRBJ1-5	.	ASSSNGGQGQPQH
TRBV13	TRBJ2-1	once	ASSLRLGTGVNNEQF
TRBV28	TRBJ2-2	.	ASSSLTNTGELF
TRBV4-1	TRBJ2-3	.	ASAELDSPQY
TRBV14	TRBJ2-1	.	ASSQGVTGVTDEQF
TRBV7-2	.	.	ASSLAGTGVSYEQY
TRBV7-8	TRBJ1-3	.	ASSLAQGSGNTIY
TRBV29-1	TRBJ2-7	.	SVEDLTGDLYEQY
TRBV29-1	TRBJ2-2	.	SVGQGAPGELF
TRBV5-1	TRBJ2-5	.	ASSIRLAGVGETQY
TRBV5-1	TRBJ2-7	.	ASRMAGLSYEQY
TRBV6-1	TRBJ1-2	.	ASSDGQARGGYT
TRBV7-9	TRBJ2-7	.	ASSPGGGYEQY
TRBV27	TRBJ1-2	many	ASTPTGGRNYGYT
TRBV4-3	TRBJ2-3	.	ASSPRGRPDTQY